The TCR beta chain described here comes from a study of T cell responses to AZD1222 COVID-19 vaccine. The study's findings and limits: There were repertoire samples only from the period after the peak T cell response. Two AZD1222 doses significantly raised spike-specific TCR breadth and depth over controls.

Some clones are missing from TCRdb's copy, which holds only in-frame ones; the method was immunoSEQ multiplex PCR. The sample has 95,000 to 100,000 clones, around 87% seen once. Turning to this clone: The antigen is undetermined.

This receptor was obtained from an adult who received the AZD1222 COVID-19 vaccine. Source: peripheral blood, taken 28 days after the second AZD1222 dose.

The chain's CDR3 is CASSPSESRGEKLFF. For the CDR3, the DNA is TGTGCCAGCAGTCCGAGTGAATCTCGGGGTGAAAAACTGTTTTTT. The chain joins TRBV3-1 (or the pseudogene TRBV3-2) to TRBJ1-4; D call uncertain. The ends were cut back, 6 bases at V and 7 bases at J, with 18 bases in the middle. CDR1 and CDR2 from the germline V gene are LGHDT and YNNKEL (reference sequence). The CDR3 contains 15 residues.